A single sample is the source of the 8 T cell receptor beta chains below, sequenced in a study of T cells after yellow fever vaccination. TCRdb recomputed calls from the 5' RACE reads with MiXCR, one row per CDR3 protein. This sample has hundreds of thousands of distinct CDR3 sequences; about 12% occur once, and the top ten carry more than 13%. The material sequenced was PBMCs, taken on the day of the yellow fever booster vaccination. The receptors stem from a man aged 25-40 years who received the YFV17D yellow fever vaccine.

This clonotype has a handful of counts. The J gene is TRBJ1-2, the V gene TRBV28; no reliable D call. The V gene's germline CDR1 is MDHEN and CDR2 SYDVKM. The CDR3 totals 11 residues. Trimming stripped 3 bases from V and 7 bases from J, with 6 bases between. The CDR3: CASSFKGGYTF. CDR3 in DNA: TGTGCCAGCAGTTTTAAGGGTGGCTACACCTTC.

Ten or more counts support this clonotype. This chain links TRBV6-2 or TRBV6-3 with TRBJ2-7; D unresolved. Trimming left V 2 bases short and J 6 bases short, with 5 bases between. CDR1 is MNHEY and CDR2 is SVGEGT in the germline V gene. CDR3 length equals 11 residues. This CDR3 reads CASSYPSEQYF. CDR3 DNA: TGTGCCAGCAGTTACCCCAGCGAGCAGTACTTC.

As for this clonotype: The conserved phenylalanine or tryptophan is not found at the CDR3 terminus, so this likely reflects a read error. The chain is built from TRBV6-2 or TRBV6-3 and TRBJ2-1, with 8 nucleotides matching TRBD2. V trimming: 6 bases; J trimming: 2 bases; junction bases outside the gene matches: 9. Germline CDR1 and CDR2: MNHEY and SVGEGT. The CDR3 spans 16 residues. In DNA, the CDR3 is TGTGCCAGCAGCAAACGAGATAGCGGGGCCTACAATGAGCAGTTCCTC. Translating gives CASSKRDSGAYNEQFL.

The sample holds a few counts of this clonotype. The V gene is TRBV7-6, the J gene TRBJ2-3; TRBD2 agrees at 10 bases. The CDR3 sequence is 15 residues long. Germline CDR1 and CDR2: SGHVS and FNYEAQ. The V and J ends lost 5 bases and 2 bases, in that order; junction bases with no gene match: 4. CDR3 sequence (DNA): TGTGCCAGCAGCCAAGCGGGAGGGTTCACAGATACGCAGTATTTT. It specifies CASSQAGGFTDTQYF.

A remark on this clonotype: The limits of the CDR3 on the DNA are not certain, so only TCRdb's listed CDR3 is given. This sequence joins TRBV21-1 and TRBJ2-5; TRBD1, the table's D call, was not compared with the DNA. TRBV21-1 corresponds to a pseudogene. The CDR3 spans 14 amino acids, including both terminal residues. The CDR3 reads CASSKGWGVGTQYF.

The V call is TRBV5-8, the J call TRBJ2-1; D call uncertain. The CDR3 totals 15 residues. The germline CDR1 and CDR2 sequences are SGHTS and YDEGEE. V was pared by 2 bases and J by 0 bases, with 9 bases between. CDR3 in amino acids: CASSFGGNSYNEQFF. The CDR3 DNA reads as TGTGCCAGCAGCTTTGGCGGAAACTCCTACAATGAGCAGTTCTTC.

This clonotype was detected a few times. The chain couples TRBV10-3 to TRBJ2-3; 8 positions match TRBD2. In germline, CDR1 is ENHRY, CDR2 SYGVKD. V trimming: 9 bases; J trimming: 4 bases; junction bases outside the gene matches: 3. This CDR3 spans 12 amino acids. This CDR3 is CAMSGGADTQYF. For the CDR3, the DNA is TGTGCCATGTCCGGGGGGGCAGATACGCAGTATTTT.

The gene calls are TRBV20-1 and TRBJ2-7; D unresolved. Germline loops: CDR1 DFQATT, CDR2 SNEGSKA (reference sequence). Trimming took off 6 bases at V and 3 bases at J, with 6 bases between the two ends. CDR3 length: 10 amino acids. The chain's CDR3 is CSAHSYEQYF. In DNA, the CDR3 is TGCAGTGCACACAGCTACGAGCAGTACTTC.